Below, 28 T cell receptor beta chains from the same sample are listed, as sequenced in a study of blood T cell repertoires in COVID-19. TCRdb keeps only in-frame clones here, not all; method: immunoSEQ multiplex PCR. In the table there are around 80,000 clones, approximately 85% of which are singletons. Sequencing input: peripheral blood. The source is a man aged 45-60 years with COVID-19, enrolled during active disease.

This clone was observed once. This sequence joins TRBV29-1 and TRBJ2-7; the match to TRBD1 covers 11 bases. The trim removed 5 bases at V and 3 bases at J, leaving 6 bases unmatched. This CDR3 has 14 residues. From germline, CDR1 is SQVTM and CDR2 ANQGSEA. This CDR3 reads CSVSSGTGGYEQYF. Written as DNA, the CDR3 is TGCAGCGTTAGTTCCGGGACAGGGGGCTACGAGCAGTACTTC.

This clone was seen only a few times. The chain uses TRBV6-2 or TRBV6-3 and TRBJ2-5, with D perhaps matching TRBD2 (6 bases). The CDR3 extends over 15 amino acids. Germline assignment: CDR1 MNHEY and CDR2 SVGEGT. Trimming stripped 6 bases from V and 0 bases from J, with 14 bases between. DNA of the CDR3: TGTGCCAGCAGCCCATGGGGGGTGTACCAAGAGACCCAGTACTTC. As protein: CASSPWGVYQETQYF.

The chain is built from TRBV7-2 and TRBJ1-3; 8 positions agree with TRBD1. The CDR3 has 15 residues. In germline, CDR1 is SGHTA, CDR2 FQGNSA. V was clipped by 2 bases and J by 3 bases; unmatched bases: 3. The CDR3 DNA follows: TGTGCCAGCAGCTTACAGGGGGCGCTTGGAAACACCATATATTTT. This codes for CASSLQGALGNTIYF.

This clone was seen just once. The chain employs TRBV19 and TRBJ1-5, with 7 bases that match TRBD1. Germline V gene sequence: CDR1 LNHDA, CDR2 SQIVND (reference sequence). With V trimmed by 3 bases and J by 7 bases, 3 bases remained unmatched. This CDR3 is 13 amino acids long. CDR3 nucleotides: TGTGCCAGTAGTATGCAGGGGGACCAGCCCCAGCATTTT. It translates to CASSMQGDQPQHF. The full variable domain, rest sourced from reference TRBV19 and TRBJ1-5, is DGGITQSPKYLFRKEGQNVTLSCEQNLNHDAMYWYRQDPGQGLRLIYYSQIVNDFQKGDIAEGYSVSREKKESFPLTVTSAQKNPTAFYLCASSMQGDQPQHFGDGTRLSIL.

The CDR3 loop is CASTTGQGYGELFF. The CDR3 DNA reads TGTGCCAGCACCACGGGACAGGGTTACGGGGAGCTGTTTTTT. The chain employs TRBV2 and TRBJ2-2; 9 bases line up with TRBD1. V gave up 7 bases and J gave up 7 bases; unmatched junction bases: 7. Germline values: CDR1 SNHLY, CDR2 FYNNEI. The CDR3 is 14 residues long. Filled out from reference TRBV2 and TRBJ2-2, the complete variable domain reads EPEVTQTPSHQVTQMGQEVILRCVPISNHLYFYWYRQILGQKVEFLVSFYNNEISEKSEIFDDQFSVERPDGSNFTLKIRSTKLEDSAMYFCASTTGQGYGELFFGEGSRLTVL.

J is TRBJ1-1 and V is TRBV10-2; D is unclear. Germline-derived CDR1 and CDR2 are WSHSY and SAAADI. The germline V and J ends were trimmed by 8 bases and 1 base, with 11 bases remaining between them. The length of the CDR3 is 13 residues. This CDR3 is CASFYTENTEAFF. DNA of the CDR3: TGCGCCAGCTTTTATACAGAGAACACTGAAGCTTTCTTT.

The CDR3 nucleotides read TGTGCCAGCAGTTACAATGGACTAGCGGGAGTGGAGCAGTTCTTC. Protein: CASSYNGLAGVEQFF. The V call is TRBV6-5, the J call TRBJ2-1; 13 bases line up with TRBD2. There are 15 residues in the CDR3. V was pared by 2 bases and J by 10 bases, with 5 bases of the junction left unmatched. Germline loops: CDR1 MNHEY, CDR2 SVGAGI.

This chain links TRBV6-6 with TRBJ2-7, with a tentative D call TRBD2 (6 bases). Per the germline V gene, CDR1 is MNHNY and CDR2 is SVGAGI (reference sequence). This CDR3 has 14 amino acids. Deletions cut 5 bases from V and 0 bases from J, with 11 bases between. The CDR3, as DNA: TGTGCCAGCAGTCCGGAGGGGATCTCCTACGAGCAGTACTTC. Translating gives CASSPEGISYEQYF.

The V gene is TRBV9, the J gene TRBJ2-5; 7 nucleotides agree with TRBD2. Germline CDR1 SGDLS, CDR2 YYNGEE. Trimming took 0 bases from V and 5 from J; bases not matched to a gene: 7. CDR3 length: 15 residues. The DNA for the CDR3 is TGTGCCAGCAGCGTAGCTCTGGGGGAGGGGGAGACCCAGTACTTC. Its protein product is CASSVALGEGETQYF.

CDR3 protein: CASSSSGRANEQFF. CDR3 nucleotides: TGTGCCAGCAGCTCTAGCGGGAGGGCCAATGAGCAGTTCTTC. The chain is built from TRBV7-8 and TRBJ2-1; 12 bases are shared with TRBD2. J lost 6 bases, V lost 4 bases, and 1 base had no gene match. This CDR3 region has 14 residues. Germline loops: CDR1 SGHVS, CDR2 FQNEAQ.

This clone was recorded a few times. This chain links TRBV28 with TRBJ1-1, with D tentatively TRBD1 (5 bases). Per the germline V gene, CDR1 is MDHEN and CDR2 is SYDVKM. The CDR3 totals 14 residues. The V and J ends lost 8 bases and 1 base respectively, with 14 bases between them. CDR3 sequence (DNA): TGTGCCAGCCAACTGGGGGGAGGGAACACTGAAGCTTTCTTT. It yields the protein CASQLGGGNTEAFF.

The chain employs TRBV7-9 and TRBJ2-2; tentatively, D is TRBD2 (6 bases). This CDR3 contains 15 residues. V lost 5 bases and J 1 base, leaving 11 bases between the germline ends. Germline assignment: CDR1 SEHNR and CDR2 FQNEAQ (reference sequence). CDR3 bases: TGTGCCAGCAGCCCACCGGGAGTGAACACCGGGGAGCTGTTTTTT. Translated: CASSPPGVNTGELFF. The whole variable domain, remainder taken from reference TRBV7-9 and TRBJ2-2, is DTGVSQNPRHKITKRGQNVTFRCDPISEHNRLYWYRQTLGQGPEFLTYFQNEAQLEKSRLLSDRFSAERPKGSFSTLEIQRTEQGDSAMYLCASSPPGVNTGELFFGEGSRLTVL.

This chain connects TRBV5-1 to TRBJ2-3; 12 nucleotides line up with TRBD2. Per germline, CDR1 SGHRS and CDR2 YFSETQ. With 6 bases clipped from V and 3 bases from J, the junction kept 5 bases outside the gene matches. This CDR3 is built from 15 residues. The CDR3 is CASTMLAGGTDTQYF. For the CDR3, the DNA is TGCGCCAGCACAATGCTAGCGGGAGGGACAGATACGCAGTATTTT.

The chain recombines TRBV2 with TRBJ1-2, with 7 nucleotides matching TRBD1. Trimming cost V 2 bases and J 7 bases; bases outside gene matches: 10. Germline V gene lookup returns CDR1 SNHLY and CDR2 FYNNEI. The CDR3 spans 15 residues. CDR3 coding DNA: TGTGCCAGCAGTGAAACTCACAGGGGAGGCGGTGGCTACACCTTC. Translating gives CASSETHRGGGGYTF.

The chain has TRBV28 and TRBJ2-1; 13 bases fit TRBD2. V shed 10 bases, J shed 7 bases, and the junction held 4 bases outside the gene matches. There are 13 residues in the CDR3. CDR1 MDHEN and CDR2 SYDVKM come from the germline V gene. The CDR3: CATVLAGGNEQFF. In nucleotides, the CDR3 is TGTGCCACCGTACTAGCGGGAGGGAATGAGCAGTTCTTC.

The chain combines TRBV9 with TRBJ1-1; 7 bases match TRBD1. Germline-derived CDR1 and CDR2 are SGDLS and YYNGEE. This CDR3 is 15 amino acids long. V trimming: 3 bases; J trimming: 1 base; junction bases outside the gene matches: 6. The CDR3 loop reads CASSDGQVGNTEAFF. Written as DNA, the CDR3 is TGTGCCAGCAGCGACGGACAGGTGGGGAACACTGAAGCTTTCTTT.

The J gene is TRBJ2-5, the V gene TRBV6-6; a weak D match, TRBD2 (5 bases). Trimming removed 8 bases from V and 2 bases from J, with 15 bases in between. Germline-derived CDR1 and CDR2 are MNHNY and SVGAGI (reference sequence). This CDR3 spans 14 amino acids. Here the CDR3 DNA reads TGTGCCAGCGATGACTACGGGCCTCAAGAGACCCAGTACTTC. Its protein is CASDDYGPQETQYF.

The genes are TRBV29-1 and TRBJ1-1, with D possibly matching TRBD1 (6 bases). V shed 8 bases and J shed 3 bases, with 16 bases lying between them. Germline values: CDR1 SQVTM, CDR2 ANQGSEA. This CDR3 comprises 13 residues. CDR3 region: CSITAGTYTEAFF. In DNA form, the CDR3 reads TGCAGCATCACAGCCGGGACATACACTGAAGCTTTCTTT. Complete variable domain (other parts from reference TRBV29-1 and TRBJ1-1): SAVISQKPSRDICQRGTSLTIQCQVDSQVTMMFWYRQQPGQSLTLIATANQGSEATYESGFVIDKFPISRPNLTFSTLTVSNMSPEDSSIYLCSITAGTYTEAFFGQGTRLTVV.

The chain joins TRBV2 to TRBJ2-3; a weak D match, TRBD1 (6 bases). The CDR3 contains 16 residues. V gave up 2 bases and J gave up 0 bases, with 12 bases separating them. The V gene's germline CDR1 is SNHLY and CDR2 FYNNEI. The CDR3 region is CASSELRQASTDTQYF. DNA of the CDR3: TGTGCCAGCAGTGAATTAAGACAGGCTAGCACAGATACGCAGTATTTT. The full variable domain, completed using reference TRBV2 and TRBJ2-3, is EPEVTQTPSHQVTQMGQEVILRCVPISNHLYFYWYRQILGQKVEFLVSFYNNEISEKSEIFDDQFSVERPDGSNFTLKIRSTKLEDSAMYFCASSELRQASTDTQYFGPGTRLTVL.

This chain connects TRBV2 to TRBJ1-5; weak D call: TRBD1 (6 bases). This CDR3 has 13 residues. The ends were cut back, 5 bases at V and 5 bases at J, with 10 bases in the middle. The germline CDR1 and CDR2 sequences are SNHLY and FYNNEI. CDR3 residues: CASSRGGDQPQHF. CDR3 coding DNA: TGTGCCAGCAGTCGAGGGGGGGATCAGCCCCAGCATTTT.

The chain couples TRBV24-1 to TRBJ2-1, with D hard to call. The CDR3 has 11 residues. Germline lookup yields CDR1 KGHDR and CDR2 SFDVKD. Trimming cost V 5 bases and J 6 bases, with 4 bases left between them. CDR3 in DNA: TGTGCCACCAGTGCATCCAATGAGCAGTTCTTC. Protein product: CATSASNEQFF.

The rearrangement uses TRBV6-1 and TRBJ2-1; 8 bases align to TRBD1. This CDR3 region has 16 residues. The J segment lost 4 bases and the V segment lost 1 base, leaving 6 bases of the junction unmatched. Germline-derived CDR1 and CDR2 are MNHNS and SASEGT. DNA of the CDR3: TGTGCCAGCAGTGAAGGGTGGACAGGGCCTTACAATGAGCAGTTCTTC. Translation gives CASSEGWTGPYNEQFF.

The rearrangement joins TRBV4-3 to TRBJ1-2; 10 bases align to TRBD1. J lost 2 bases, V lost 3 bases, and 6 bases had no gene match. This CDR3 has 16 amino acids. Germline V lookup: CDR1 LGHNA, CDR2 YSLEER. This chain's CDR3 is CASSQYPGQGNYGYTF. CDR3 sequence (DNA): TGCGCCAGCAGCCAGTACCCGGGACAGGGGAACTATGGCTACACCTTC.

The chain employs TRBV19 and TRBJ2-5, with a weak D call TRBD2 (5 bases). V shed 5 bases and J shed 5 bases, with 9 bases lying between them. The CDR3 extends over 12 amino acids. CDR1 is LNHDA, CDR2 SQIVND, per germline (reference sequence). The CDR3 DNA reads as TGTGCCAGTAGTCGCCCGGGGGAGACCCAGTACTTC. Translated: CASSRPGETQYF.

The chain links TRBV28 to TRBJ1-2; 9 bases line up with TRBD1. Per germline, CDR1 MDHEN and CDR2 SYDVKM. The length of the CDR3 is 16 residues. V was clipped by 4 bases and J by 6 bases; unmatched bases: 12. Written as DNA, the CDR3 is TGTGCCAGCAGTTCGCCTGCGACAGGGGGAGCGAATGGCTACACCTTC. Residues: CASSSPATGGANGYTF.

This sequence joins TRBV2 and TRBJ1-6, with a weak D call TRBD1 (6 bases). The CDR3 has 15 residues. Between the trimmed V and J ends, which lost 1 base and 7 bases, there was a span of 11 bases. Germline lookup yields CDR1 SNHLY and CDR2 FYNNEI. The CDR3 DNA reads TGTGCCAGCAGTGAAGGCAGGGGCGAGAATTCACCCCTCCACTTT. Translated: CASSEGRGENSPLHF. Combining the CDR3 with reference TRBV2 and TRBJ1-6 gives the whole variable domain EPEVTQTPSHQVTQMGQEVILRCVPISNHLYFYWYRQILGQKVEFLVSFYNNEISEKSEIFDDQFSVERPDGSNFTLKIRSTKLEDSAMYFCASSEGRGENSPLHFGNGTRLTVT.

This rearrangement joins TRBV6-5 to TRBJ2-3; D is possibly TRBD2 (6 bases). Between the trimmed V and J ends, which lost 6 bases and 3 bases, there was a span of 13 bases. This CDR3 comprises 14 residues. The germline V gene encodes CDR1 MNHEY and CDR2 SVGAGI. CDR3 nucleotides: TGTGCCAGCAGCCGCGGGACTTGGACAGATACGCAGTATTTT. Its translation is CASSRGTWTDTQYF.

The chain joins TRBV28 to TRBJ1-5; 7 nucleotides align to TRBD1. The CDR3 totals 14 residues. The V gene end was trimmed by 5 bases and the J gene end by 3 bases; junction bases not matched to a gene: 4. CDR1 and CDR2 (germline): MDHEN, SYDVKM. The CDR3 nucleotides read TGTGCCAGCAGTCAACAGGGGAACAATCAGCCCCAGCATTTT. Residues: CASSQQGNNQPQHF.